This TCR beta chain was recovered during a study of vaccination effects on CD4 cells after COVID-19. A word on this clone: Its target is not known.

Produced via immunoSEQ multiplex PCR; TCRdb's table is partial and in-frame only. Among 65,000 to 70,000 clones listed, under 80% were seen once. The CDR3 totals 15 residues. Per germline, CDR1 MNHEY and CDR2 SMNVEV (reference sequence). V gave up 5 bases and J gave up 0 bases, with 11 bases separating them. Ahead of sequencing, the ViraFEST assay grew antigen-specific CD4+ T cells using viral peptide pools. Subsequent to roughly 10 days of culture, CD4+ T cells were isolated. Two doses of BNT162b2 or mRNA-1273 vaccine were administered to participants. The rearrangement joins TRBV27 to TRBJ1-3; unclear D gene. Sample: CD4+ T cells from PBMCs cultured with HCoV-OC43 spike peptides, taken after COVID-19 vaccination. Stated subset: HCoV-OC43 spike overlapping peptide pool stimulation. This sequence originates from a human donor who received a COVID-19 vaccine. CDR3 in amino acids: CASSPRTDSGNTIYF. The DNA of the CDR3 is TGTGCCAGCAGTCCCCGAACAGACTCTGGAAACACCATATATTTT.